This TCR beta chain stems from a study of metastatic and nonmetastatic thyroid tumors. Study context: Both malignant and benign thyroid patients supplied peripheral blood and tumor or nodule tissue samples, across which the repertoires of these patients were then compared.

General study points: Significantly higher TCR beta diversity was reportedly seen in malignant thyroid tumors than benign nodules, in blood and tumor.

Authors' analysis steps: A papillary thyroid cancer distant-metastasis classifier was built from CDR3 differences across clinicopathological groups. Using MiXCR, TCRdb reanalyzed the PCR reads. TCRdb, not the original authors, processed these V and J calls. The sample has about 33,000 clones, over 15% seen once. In the case of this clone: What it binds is not known.

The CDR3 spans 13 residues. From germline, CDR1 is LNHDA and CDR2 SQIVND (reference sequence). Trimming pared 4 bases from V and 10 bases from J, leaving 13 bases between. Thyroid surgery was performed in patients who had received no treatment beforehand. The receptor was isolated from a male donor with papillary thyroid cancer or a benign thyroid nodule (not recorded which). Some clones in this sample may be carry-over from other donors' samples. This sequence joins TRBV19 and TRBJ1-4; D not resolved. The sequencing sample was made of blood. The CDR3 is CASSSREGGKLFF. The CDR3 DNA follows: TGTGCCAGTAGTAGCCGGGAGGGCGGAAAACTGTTTTTT.